This T cell receptor (beta chain) was retrieved from a study of cytomegalovirus exposure and HLA in healthy donors. The study's findings and limits: TCR beta chains numbering some 160 were designated cytomegalovirus-associated. DRB1 had the most TCR associations and HLA-C the fewest, a later analysis found, with rates varying by HLA locus. Reports indicate that TCR beta sequences accurately predicted the HLA-A and HLA-B alleles of most subjects. When presence/absence was analysed, sequencing depth was taken to be roughly uniform across donors.

A note on this clone: Its matching antigen is unknown.

In the PCR, 60 Vbeta and 13 Jbeta primers were used. The data were produced by immunoSEQ multiplex PCR, yet TCRdb's version contains in-frame clones alone and is incomplete. The sample shows around 150,000 clones, around 75% of them seen only once. V was clipped by 0 bases and J by 3 bases; unmatched bases: 5. The CDR3 extends over 15 amino acids. Germline lookup yields CDR1 SGHRS and CDR2 YFSETQ. The gene calls are TRBV5-1 and TRBJ2-7; 8 bases fit TRBD2. This receptor was taken from a male donor in good health and CMV-seronegative. Source material: PBMCs. CDR3: CASSLASGGFYEQYF. The CDR3 DNA is TGCGCCAGCAGCTTGGCCAGCGGGGGATTCTACGAGCAGTACTTC.